This T cell receptor (beta chain) was recorded in a study of identifying expanded T cells in peripheral blood (dated by TCRdb to between 2017 and 2020). In the study overall: Technical replicates were generated by sequencing separate aliquots of the same genomic DNA pool, and four replicates were compared pairwise. The investigation overall reported the following: The authors expected that biological variance in healthy repertoires might rise further over much longer intervals, such as months to years. Both the number of clones called differentially abundant and the false-positive rate were significantly reduced by the beta-binomial model across all healthy-donor time intervals. Between technical replicates the binomial model flagged 0.9 to 1.5 differentially abundant clones, whereas over roughly 2 weeks the binomial model flagged about 15 and over about 4 weeks around 20. Across all healthy donors, variance in clone template counts between roughly 2-week samples was found to increase significantly with total template count.

A note on this clone: No antigen is known for it. No base quality information exists; no much larger clone differs at one position.

Trimming takes 0 bases from V and 2 bases from J, and the germline ends sit 12 bases apart. From cysteine to phenylalanine, the CDR3 is 15 amino acids long. Here the CDR3 DNA is all that survives: 45 bases in frame from base 1. Sequences SGHKS (CDR1) and YYEKEE (CDR2) are obtained from the germline V gene (reference sequence). No immune events, such as infections, were documented for the healthy donors during the collection period. Blood repertoires from healthy donors were used as a training cohort for calibrating time-dependent variance in a beta-binomial model of differential abundance of T-cell clones. The training cohort included about ten healthy donors, of whom 3 were female and 7 were male. The donors were between about 25 and 65 years old, with an average age of 43 years. Whole blood, obtained from a commercial supplier, was collected from each healthy donor at three time points spaced approximately two weeks apart. For immunosequencing, genomic DNA was extracted from whole blood that had not been sorted.

TCRbeta CDR3 regions were profiled with the immunoSEQ Assay using bias-controlled multiplex PCR amplification of genomic DNA. As for how the authors treated the data: To quantify the absolute abundance of each unique TCRbeta CDR3 region, the sequences were collapsed and filtered. Differential abundance was assessed using a binomial (Fisher-equivalent) model and a beta-binomial model in which time-dependent variance fitted from healthy donors was added. Clones with fewer than 5 combined templates were removed, and differential abundance was called for clones with a Benjamini-Hochberg FDR below 0.01. Beta-binomial variance was modeled as a function of total template count across the two samples using the form v = (b*log(k)+a)^2. Held by TCRdb, this immuneACCESS table contains in-frame sequences only and omits some clones. Under half of the omission traces to an unresolved V gene where checked; the cause of the rest is unknown. V, J and clone size reflect that table, while D and trimming were determined from the DNA. For this sample there are 100,000 or so clones; about 83% appear just once. The ten largest clones add up to approximately 17% of the sample.

Sequenced sample: blood. The source is a person between 18 and 75 years old in good health. The V and J segments used are TRBV5-5 and TRBJ2-7; the D gene may be TRBD1 or TRBD2, since each aligns over 5 bases. The bases are TGTGCCAGCAGCTTGGCCTGGCCGGGACCCTACGAGCAGTACTTC. Its protein product is CASSLAWPGPYEQYF.